Detailed here is one T cell receptor (beta chain). The antigen is unknown. The PCR contained 60 Vbeta and 13 Jbeta primers. The method was immunoSEQ multiplex PCR; TCRdb's version includes in-frame clones alone and lacks a portion of them. The table has more than 150,000 clones, about 90% seen once. This CDR3 comprises 13 residues. The V end lost 3 bases, the J end lost 1 base, and 7 bases lay between the germline ends. CDR1 is MNHEY, CDR2 SMNVEV, per germline (reference sequence). The record originates from a study of cytomegalovirus exposure and HLA in healthy donors. Study results and limitations: Later analysis revealed greater clonal expansion in HLA-associated TCR beta chains than in equally common others.

This clonotype was obtained from a girl younger than two in good health and CMV-seronegative. Sequenced: PBMCs. This rearrangement joins TRBV27 to TRBJ2-7, with D unresolved. The DNA for the CDR3 is TGTGCCAGCAGTTTCACTCCGTCCTACGAGCAGTACTTC. The encoded protein is CASSFTPSYEQYF.